Presented here are 8 T cell receptor beta chains from one specimen sequenced in a study of T cell responses to AZD1222 COVID-19 vaccine. Libraries were prepared by immunoSEQ multiplex PCR; TCRdb keeps only in-frame clonotypes and omits some of them. Of some 150,000 clones listed, 85% to 95% are singletons. Specimen: peripheral blood, collected on day 0 of AZD1222 vaccination. The receptor set was obtained from an adult in good health.

The J gene is TRBJ1-2, the V gene TRBV30, with D unclear. Germline loops: CDR1 GTSNPN, CDR2 SVGIG (reference sequence). The CDR3 contains 13 residues. The CDR3 DNA reads as TGTGGCCTGGGAAGCTATTTAGCGGGTGGCTACACCTTC. Residues: CGLGSYLAGGYTF.

This clone showed up just once. V gene TRBV18 combines with J gene TRBJ1-1; D is undetermined. V dropped 2 bases and J dropped 5 bases, with 9 bases sitting between them. Looked up from germline, CDR1 is KGHSH and CDR2 is LQKENI. CDR3 length: 13 amino acids. In DNA form, the CDR3 reads TGTGCCAGCTCACCATCTAGGGAGACTGAAGCTTTCTTT. This translates into CASSPSRETEAFF.

The rearrangement uses TRBV6-4 and TRBJ2-1; TRBD2 matches at 8 bases. Germline CDR1 reads MRHNA; CDR2 reads SNTAGT. This CDR3 is 15 amino acids long. V shed 2 bases, J shed 0 bases, and the junction held 0 bases outside the gene matches. CDR3 in amino acids: CASSDAGGSYNEQFF. In DNA form, the CDR3 reads TGTGCCAGCAGTGACGCGGGGGGCTCCTACAATGAGCAGTTCTTC.

V and J are TRBV11-2 and TRBJ2-4; D remains unclear. The CDR3 loop spans 14 amino acids. Germline assignment: CDR1 SGHAT and CDR2 FQNNGV. Trimming removed 4 bases from V and 0 bases from J, with 7 bases in between. CDR3 bases: TGTGCCAGCAGCTCCAGAATAGCCAAAAACATTCAGTACTTC. Its protein is CASSSRIAKNIQYF.

This chain connects TRBV9 to TRBJ2-7; D may be TRBD1 (6 bases). CDR3 size: 15 residues. V lost 1 base and J lost 0, with 11 bases in between. In germline, CDR1 is SGDLS, CDR2 YYNGEE. The CDR3 sequence is CASSVSTGTSYEQYF. In DNA form, the CDR3 reads TGTGCCAGCAGCGTATCAACAGGGACCTCCTACGAGCAGTACTTC.

This clone showed up just once. This chain links TRBV15 with TRBJ1-1; maybe TRBD1 (6 bases). CDR3 size: 15 residues. The germline V gene encodes CDR1 LNHNV and CDR2 YYDKDF (reference sequence). V was cut by 5 bases and J by 3 bases, with 16 bases left in between. CDR3 bases: TGTGCCACCAGCTTCGGGGGGCAGCCCTACACTGAAGCTTTCTTT. Protein product: CATSFGGQPYTEAFF.

This clone was found once. The chain recombines TRBV19 with TRBJ1-5; D is unclear. The V end was cut by 0 bases, the J end by 0 bases, with 6 bases between. Germline CDR1 is LNHDA and CDR2 is SQIVND (reference sequence). The length of the CDR3 is 15 residues. The CDR3 sequence is CASSIDGYSNQPQHF. CDR3 DNA: TGTGCCAGTAGTATAGACGGTTATAGCAATCAGCCCCAGCATTTT.

The rearrangement joins TRBV6-5 to TRBJ2-7; D possibly matches TRBD1 or TRBD2 (5 bases each). Looked up from germline, CDR1 is MNHEY and CDR2 is SVGAGI. V was pared by 2 bases and J by 5 bases, with 13 bases between. The length of the CDR3 is 14 residues. The CDR3: CASSYMWGRDEQYF. In nucleotides, the CDR3 is TGTGCCAGCAGTTACATGTGGGGGAGAGACGAGCAGTACTTC.